Shown below are 17 T cell receptor beta chains from a single sample sequenced in a study of T cells in Graves' hyperthyroidism and ophthalmopathy. TCR beta CDR3 sequences were amplified from RNA transcripts. HTBI primers were used for first-round RT-PCR of the TCR CDR3. TCRdb called the multiplex PCR reads again in MiXCR, with one record for every CDR3 protein. The table has roughly 700,000 distinct CDR3 sequences, approximately 14% seen once. Source material: blood. These receptors all stem from a woman between 18 and 29 years old with Graves' hyperthyroidism.

This clonotype appeared once. The chain joins TRBV6-5 to TRBJ2-6; D may be TRBD1 or TRBD2 (5 bases each). Deletions cut 4 bases from V and 0 bases from J, with 13 bases between. Germline V gives CDR1 MNHEY, CDR2 SVGAGI. The CDR3 is made up of 17 amino acids. CDR3 nucleotide sequence: TGTGCCAGCAGTTCTCCGGGACGCCGCTCTGGGGCCAACGTCCTGACTTTC. It is translated as CASSSPGRRSGANVLTF.

CDR3 protein: CSARGTRARYTF. CDR3 DNA: TGCAGTGCTAGAGGGACACGGGCTCGCTACACCTTC. The chain links TRBV20-1 to TRBJ1-2, with D possibly TRBD1 on 5 matching bases. The germline gives CDR1 DFQATT, CDR2 SNEGSKA (reference sequence). The CDR3 runs 12 residues. V lost 1 base, J lost 9 bases, and 12 bases lay in between.

This clonotype was seen repeatedly, ten times or more. This chain joins TRBV6-5 and TRBJ2-1; 9 bases agree with TRBD2. Germline-derived CDR1 and CDR2 are MNHEY and SVGAGI. The CDR3 covers 19 residues. The ends lost 2 bases at V and 0 bases at J; junction bases unmatched: 11. The CDR3 DNA reads as TGTGCCAGCAGTTACACCTTCGCTAGCGGGGTGAGCTCCTACAATGAGCAGTTCTTC. It codes for CASSYTFASGVSSYNEQFF.

This clonotype turned up a few times. The chain has TRBV6-2 or TRBV6-3 and TRBJ2-1; a weak D match, TRBD1 (5 bases). The CDR3 length is 15 residues. Deletions cut 2 bases from V and 9 bases from J, with 17 bases between. The germline CDR1 and CDR2 sequences are MNHEY and SVGEGT. The CDR3 region is CASSYHSPLRGEQFF. For the CDR3, the DNA is TGTGCCAGCAGTTACCATTCCCCTCTAAGGGGTGAGCAGTTCTTC.

This clonotype was observed at least ten times. The chain carries TRBV11-2 and TRBJ2-7; 11 bases align to TRBD2. CDR3 length: 16 residues. Germline lookup yields CDR1 SGHAT and CDR2 FQNNGV. The V and J ends lost 7 bases and 7 bases, in that order; junction bases with no gene match: 15. The DNA for the CDR3 is TGTGCCAGCAACTCCCGCCAACTAGCGGGAGTGGAAGAGCAGTACTTC. Its protein product is CASNSRQLAGVEEQYF.

The rearrangement joins TRBV6-1 to TRBJ2-1; 12 bases agree with TRBD2. V was clipped by 2 bases and J by 4 bases; unmatched bases: 3. Germline V gene sequence: CDR1 MNHNS, CDR2 SASEGT. This CDR3 is built from 16 residues. For the CDR3, the DNA is TGTGCCAGCAGTGAACTAGCGGGAGGGCCATACAATGAGCAGTTCTTC. Residues: CASSELAGGPYNEQFF.

The V call is TRBV27, the J call TRBJ1-5; TRBD1 matches at 10 bases. This CDR3 has 15 amino acids. Germline lookup yields CDR1 MNHEY and CDR2 SMNVEV (reference sequence). Unmatched junction bases numbered 3, after V lost 6 bases and J lost 1 base. CDR3 sequence: CASRGQGISNQPQHF. The CDR3 DNA reads as TGTGCCAGCAGGGGACAGGGGATCAGCAATCAGCCCCAGCATTTT.

In this sample, this clonotype turned up a few times. The chain has TRBV19 and TRBJ1-2; perhaps TRBD1 as D (6 bases). The germline V and J ends were trimmed by 5 bases and 4 bases, with 20 bases remaining between them. The germline gives CDR1 LNHDA, CDR2 SQIVND (reference sequence). The CDR3 is 16 residues long. The CDR3 protein is CASSPGEGYGGYGYTF. Written as DNA, the CDR3 is TGTGCCAGTAGTCCAGGGGAGGGGTACGGCGGCTATGGCTACACCTTC.

Worth noting for this clonotype: This sequence may be a read error, since a much larger clone differs from it by one base. The chain links TRBV20-1 to TRBJ2-1, with 8 bases aligning to TRBD2. The J call is in doubt because the DNA end fits TRBJ2-7 better. This CDR3 comprises 14 residues. From germline, CDR1 is DFQATT and CDR2 SNEGSKA (reference sequence). Here the CDR3 reads CSARVRTSYNEQYF. CDR3 DNA sequence: TGCAGTGCTAGAGTTCGGACTAGCTACAATGAGCAGTACTTC.

About this clonotype: A read error may produce the germline difference seen at one junction end. The chain joins TRBV13 to TRBJ2-3; weak D call: TRBD2 (5 bases). CDR1 PRHDT and CDR2 FYEKMQ come from the germline V gene (reference sequence). This CDR3 has 15 amino acids. This chain's CDR3 is CAGSPTGLAADTQYF. The CDR3 DNA reads TGTGCCGGCAGCCCTACCGGGCTAGCAGCAGATACGCAGTATTTT.

The sample holds a few counts of this clonotype. This chain uses TRBV28 with TRBJ1-6, with D possibly TRBD1 on 5 matching bases. The CDR3 is 15 amino acids. V was trimmed by 2 bases and J by 10 bases, leaving 15 bases between them. CDR1 MDHEN and CDR2 SYDVKM come from the germline V gene. CDR3 residues: CASSLHGDWGSPLHF. CDR3 coding DNA: TGTGCCAGCAGTTTACACGGGGATTGGGGCTCACCCCTCCACTTT.

This clonotype occurred a few times. The gene calls are TRBV30 and TRBJ2-7; 7 positions agree with TRBD2. V shed 1 base and J 2 bases; nucleotides not matched to a gene: 8. Germline assignment: CDR1 GTSNPN and CDR2 SVGIG (reference sequence). The CDR3 consists of 15 residues. This chain's CDR3 is CAWSGGGSPPYEQYF. The CDR3 nucleotides are TGTGCCTGGAGTGGGGGGGGGTCCCCCCCCTACGAGCAGTACTTC.

This clonotype came up a few times. The chain is built from TRBV6-1 and TRBJ2-1, with D possibly TRBD1 on 6 matching bases. The CDR3 runs 16 residues. The ends were cut back, 5 bases at V and 4 bases at J, with 18 bases in the middle. The germline V gene encodes CDR1 MNHNS and CDR2 SASEGT. CDR3 sequence reads: CASSTSYREPYNEQFF. CDR3 bases: TGTGCCAGCAGTACGTCCTACAGGGAACCGTACAATGAGCAGTTCTTC.

This clonotype was counted many times. The J gene is TRBJ2-3, the V gene TRBV27; 15 positions match TRBD2. The CDR3 length is 20 residues. V lost 1 base and J lost 5; bases outside the gene matches: 13. The germline gives CDR1 MNHEY, CDR2 SMNVEV (reference sequence). CDR3 sequence (DNA): TGTGCCAGCAGTTTATACCCCCCAGGGACTAGCGGGAGGATCGGAGATACGCAGTATTTT. Its protein is CASSLYPPGTSGRIGDTQYF.

This clonotype has just a few counts. The genes are TRBV20-1 and TRBJ2-6; a weak D match, TRBD1 (6 bases). Between the trimmed V and J ends, which lost 5 bases and 4 bases, there was a span of 12 bases. The CDR3 extends over 14 amino acids. Germline-derived CDR1 and CDR2 are DFQATT and SNEGSKA (reference sequence). The CDR3 DNA reads as TGCAGTGCTGGAACAGGGATCGGGGCCAACGTCCTGACTTTC. Amino acids: CSAGTGIGANVLTF.

The V gene is TRBV9, the J gene TRBJ2-5; no reliable D call. Germline CDR1 reads SGDLS; CDR2 reads YYNGEE. The CDR3 is 9 residues long. For the CDR3, the DNA is TGTTCTCAGCAAGAGACCCAGTACTTC. Its translation: CSQQETQYF.

The chain couples TRBV30 to TRBJ2-3; D is unresolved. Per the germline V gene, CDR1 is GTSNPN and CDR2 is SVGIG (reference sequence). Trimming took 1 base from V and 4 from J, leaving 9 bases between them. This CDR3 is 13 amino acids long. CDR3 protein: CAWSAYRSDTQYF. The DNA for the CDR3 is TGTGCCTGGAGTGCTTACCGTTCAGATACGCAGTATTTT.